This T cell receptor beta chain was profiled in a study of control samples from healthy donors and cancer patients. This CDR3 has 14 residues. Germline loops: CDR1 MNHEY, CDR2 SVGAGI. Trimming removed 6 bases from V and 11 bases from J; junction bases left unmatched: 11. The method was immunoSEQ multiplex PCR; TCRdb's version includes in-frame clones alone and lacks a portion of them. The sample lists some 49,000 clones; 80% to 90% were seen once. V usage is TRBV6-5 and J usage is TRBJ1-1, with 11 bases identical to TRBD1. The sequence derives from a woman in her fifties or sixties with lung cancer. The sample comprised PBMCs. The CDR3 sequence: CASRSPGQGVKAFF. In DNA, the CDR3 is TGTGCCAGCAGATCTCCGGGACAGGGGGTAAAGGCTTTCTTT.